The next 10 T cell receptor beta chains were all read from a single sample in a study of blood T cells in healthy people across ages. PCR was performed a second time for about 6 to 12 cycles using a sample-barcoded 5' primer and a J-beta primer mix. MiXCR, run by TCRdb on the 5' RACE reads, gives a single entry per CDR3 protein. The sample has about 800,000 distinct CDR3 sequences, 20% to 30% seen once. This sample also appeared in a second study, on T cells of mothers and their children.

The sample taken for sequencing was blood. The origin of the receptors is a boy younger than 18 in good health.

V is TRBV27 and J is TRBJ2-1, with TRBD2 matching over 9 bases. The CDR3 covers 16 residues. Losses at the gene ends were 4 bases for V and 3 bases for J; bases not matched to a gene: 7. Germline values: CDR1 MNHEY, CDR2 SMNVEV (reference sequence). The CDR3 nucleotides are TGTGCCAGCAGTTGGGGTACTAGCGGGCACTACAATGAGCAGTTCTTC. Residues: CASSWGTSGHYNEQFF.

This clonotype was observed at least ten times. V is TRBV4-1 and J is TRBJ1-1; D possibly corresponds to TRBD1 (5 bases). Germline V lookup: CDR1 MGHRA, CDR2 YSYEKL. CDR3 size: 15 residues. V lost 5 bases to trimming and J lost 5 bases, with 18 bases between them. As DNA, the CDR3 is TGCGCCAGCAGCGAAAACGTCGGGGCCGGAACTGAAGCTTTCTTT. Translation: CASSENVGAGTEAFF.

CDR3 sequence: CASSPQAGVGEQYF. In DNA form, the CDR3 reads TGCGCCAGCAGCCCACAAGCGGGAGTGGGGGAGCAGTACTTC. This rearrangement joins TRBV4-3 to TRBJ2-7, with 8 bases identical to TRBD2. Germline-derived CDR1 and CDR2 are LGHNA and YSLEER. This CDR3 region has 14 residues. The trim removed 4 bases at V and 7 bases at J, leaving 9 bases unmatched.

The V gene is TRBV20-1, the J gene TRBJ2-1, with 7 bases fitting TRBD2. V was clipped by 5 bases and J by 7 bases; unmatched bases: 11. The CDR3 length is 14 residues. Germline lookup yields CDR1 DFQATT and CDR2 SNEGSKA (reference sequence). The CDR3 region is CSAAPRELENEQFF. CDR3 coding DNA: TGCAGTGCTGCCCCGCGGGAGTTGGAGAATGAGCAGTTCTTC.

This chain uses TRBV7-9 with TRBJ2-1; D is uncertain. With 3 bases removed from V and 7 bases from J, the gap between germline ends came to 13 bases. CDR1 SEHNR and CDR2 FQNEAQ come from the germline V gene (reference sequence). CDR3 length: 14 residues. CDR3 in amino acids: CASSFIWTRNEQFF. Written as DNA, the CDR3 is TGTGCCAGCAGCTTTATTTGGACGAGGAATGAGCAGTTCTTC. The variable domain in full, completed from reference TRBV7-9 and TRBJ2-1, reads DTGVSQNPRHKITKRGQNVTFRCDPISEHNRLYWYRQTLGQGPEFLTYFQNEAQLEKSRLLSDRFSAERPKGSFSTLEIQRTEQGDSAMYLCASSFIWTRNEQFFGPGTRLTVL.

This clonotype has only a few counts. The chain links TRBV7-2 to TRBJ1-2, with unresolved D. This CDR3 comprises 15 residues. Germline V gives CDR1 SGHTA, CDR2 FQGNSA. Deletions cut 7 bases from V and 5 bases from J, with 20 bases between. In nucleotides, the CDR3 is TGTGCCAGCACCCCTTCGCGGACGGATTTGTATGGCTACACCTTC. Translation gives CASTPSRTDLYGYTF.

Concerning this clonotype itself: A clone one base away is much larger, so this may be a read error. This sequence joins TRBV5-6 and TRBJ1-2, with unresolved D. The CDR3 is 13 residues long. In germline, CDR1 is SGHDT, CDR2 YYEEEE. Here the CDR3 reads CTSSTDSLYGYTF. The CDR3 DNA reads as TGTACCAGCAGCACGGACTCCCTCTATGGCTACACCTTC.

Here the CDR3 reads CSVGVLGYEQYF. CDR3 in DNA: TGCAGCGTGGGTGTGTTGGGCTACGAGCAGTACTTC. This rearrangement joins TRBV29-1 to TRBJ2-7; D is uncertain. Trimming took off 6 bases at V and 3 bases at J, with 12 bases between the two ends. CDR3 length: 12 residues. Germline loops: CDR1 SQVTM, CDR2 ANQGSEA.

The chain recombines TRBV19 with TRBJ1-2; weak D call: TRBD1 (5 bases). The germline gives CDR1 LNHDA, CDR2 SQIVND (reference sequence). The CDR3 has 12 amino acids. Trimming took 4 bases from V and 6 from J, leaving 9 bases between them. CDR3 DNA sequence: TGTGCCAGTAGTACGGGGACGGATGGCTACACCTTC. It encodes CASSTGTDGYTF. The full variable domain, its missing parts supplied by reference TRBV19 and TRBJ1-2, is DGGITQSPKYLFRKEGQNVTLSCEQNLNHDAMYWYRQDPGQGLRLIYYSQIVNDFQKGDIAEGYSVSREKKESFPLTVTSAQKNPTAFYLCASSTGTDGYTFGSGTRLTVV.

This clonotype was seen a few times. The chain combines TRBV2 with TRBJ1-2; D is perhaps TRBD1 (6 bases). Germline V lookup: CDR1 SNHLY, CDR2 FYNNEI. The CDR3 spans 16 residues. The V and J ends lost 2 bases and 4 bases respectively, with 17 bases between them. The CDR3 here is CASSEWAGGSSYGYTF. The CDR3 bases are TGTGCCAGCAGTGAATGGGCGGGGGGCTCCAGCTATGGCTACACCTTC. Full variable domain (remainder filled in from reference TRBV2 and TRBJ1-2): EPEVTQTPSHQVTQMGQEVILRCVPISNHLYFYWYRQILGQKVEFLVSFYNNEISEKSEIFDDQFSVERPDGSNFTLKIRSTKLEDSAMYFCASSEWAGGSSYGYTFGSGTRLTVV.